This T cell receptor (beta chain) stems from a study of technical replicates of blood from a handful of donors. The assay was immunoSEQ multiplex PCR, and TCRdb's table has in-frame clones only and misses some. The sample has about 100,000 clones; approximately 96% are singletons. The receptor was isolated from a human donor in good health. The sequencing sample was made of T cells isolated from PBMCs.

This chain's CDR3 is CASGSGQGDGGELFF. As DNA, the CDR3 is TGTGCCAGCGGGTCGGGACAGGGGGATGGCGGGGAGCTGTTTTTT. The chain uses TRBV4-2 and TRBJ2-2; TRBD1 matches at 11 bases. CDR3 length: 15 amino acids. The V gene end was trimmed by 8 bases and the J gene end by 7 bases; junction bases not matched to a gene: 9. The germline gives CDR1 LGHNA, CDR2 YNFKEQ.